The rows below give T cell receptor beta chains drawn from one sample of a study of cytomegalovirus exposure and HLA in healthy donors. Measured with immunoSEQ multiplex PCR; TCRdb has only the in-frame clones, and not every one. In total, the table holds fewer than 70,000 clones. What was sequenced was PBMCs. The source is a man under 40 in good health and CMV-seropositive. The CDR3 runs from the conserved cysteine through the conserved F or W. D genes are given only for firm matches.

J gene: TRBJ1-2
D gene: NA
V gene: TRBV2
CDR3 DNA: TGTGCCAGCAGTAGGGAGGCCACTAACTATGGCTACACCTTC
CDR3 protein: CASSREATNYGYTF

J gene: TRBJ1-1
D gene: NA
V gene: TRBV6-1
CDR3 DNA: TGTGCCAGCAGTAGGCAGGAAATTACTGAAGCTTTCTTT
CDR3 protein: CASSRQEITEAFF

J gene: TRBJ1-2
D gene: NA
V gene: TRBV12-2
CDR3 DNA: TGTGCAAGTCATCCTCGCGGGCGACTTTTCCGGGACAGGGGGTCGAATGGCTACACCTTC
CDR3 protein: CASHPRGRLFRDRGSNGYTF

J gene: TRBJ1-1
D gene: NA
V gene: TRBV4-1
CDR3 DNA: TGCGCCAGCAGCCAAGGTGGGCAGTTGAACACTGAAGCTTTCTTT
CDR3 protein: CASSQGGQLNTEAFF

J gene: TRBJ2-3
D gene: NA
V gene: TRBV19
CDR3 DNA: TGTGCCAGTAGTCGAGGACAGAGGACCACAGATACGCAGTATTTT
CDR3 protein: CASSRGQRTTDTQYF

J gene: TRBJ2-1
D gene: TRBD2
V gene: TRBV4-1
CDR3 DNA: TGCGCCAGCAGCCAACTTGCCCGGACTAAGGGAGGGGAAGAGCAGTTCTTC
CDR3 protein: CASSQLARTKGGEEQFF

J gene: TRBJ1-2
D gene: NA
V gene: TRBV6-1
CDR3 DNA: TGTGCCAGCATACCATGGACTGACGCTAACTATGGCTACACCTTC
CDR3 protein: CASIPWTDANYGYTF

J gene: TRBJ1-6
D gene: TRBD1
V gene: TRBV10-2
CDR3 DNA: TGCGCCAGCAGTGAAGGACAGGGGTTTCTGTTACCCCTCCACTTT
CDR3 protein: CASSEGQGFLLPLHF

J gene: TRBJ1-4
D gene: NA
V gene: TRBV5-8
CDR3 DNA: TGTGCCAGCAGCGCTAGGAGGGAAAAACTGTTTTTT
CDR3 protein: CASSARREKLFF

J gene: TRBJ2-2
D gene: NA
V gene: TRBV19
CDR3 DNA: TGTGCCAGTAGTATCGGCAGGGCTTATGGGGCCGGGGAGCTGTTTTTT
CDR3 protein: CASSIGRAYGAGELFF

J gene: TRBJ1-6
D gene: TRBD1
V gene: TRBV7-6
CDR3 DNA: TGTGCCAGCAGCTCGGGACAGGGGGCGGGTTCACCCCTCCACTTT
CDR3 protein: CASSSGQGAGSPLHF

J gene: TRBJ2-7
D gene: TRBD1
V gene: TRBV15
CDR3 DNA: TGTGCCACCAGCCGACAGGGAGACTACGAGCAGTACTTC
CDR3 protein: CATSRQGDYEQYF

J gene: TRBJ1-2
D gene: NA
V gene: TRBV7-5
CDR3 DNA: TGTGCCAGAAGCTTATTCTCCGACAGGACGGGCTATGGCTACACCTTC
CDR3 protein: CARSLFSDRTGYGYTF

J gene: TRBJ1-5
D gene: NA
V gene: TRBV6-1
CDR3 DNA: TGTGCCAGCAGTGGTCTCCCCGGGAATAGCAATCAGCCCCAGCATTTT
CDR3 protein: CASSGLPGNSNQPQHF

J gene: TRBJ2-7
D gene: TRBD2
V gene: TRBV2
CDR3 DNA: TGTGCCAGCAGTGAGTTCGGCGGGAGGGCCGGGAGGGAGCAGTACTTC
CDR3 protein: CASSEFGGRAGREQYF

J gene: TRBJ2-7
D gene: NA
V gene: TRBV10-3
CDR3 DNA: TGTGCCATCAGTGGACGAAGGGGCGAGCAGTACTTC
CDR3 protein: CAISGRRGEQYF

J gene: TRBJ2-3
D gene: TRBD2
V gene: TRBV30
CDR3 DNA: TGTGCCTGGAGTAGCGGGAGGGCCTCCTTTCTCACAGATACGCAGTATTTT
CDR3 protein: CAWSSGRASFLTDTQYF

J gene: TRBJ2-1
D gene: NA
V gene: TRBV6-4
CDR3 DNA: TGTGCCAGCAGTGAGGGAGAAAGCAATGAGCAGTTCTTC
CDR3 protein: CASSEGESNEQFF

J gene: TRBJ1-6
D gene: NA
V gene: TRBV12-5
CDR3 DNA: TGTGCTAGTGGTTTGGGGACCGACGGGGTAGGTTCCCTCCACTTT
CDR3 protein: CASGLGTDGVGSLHF

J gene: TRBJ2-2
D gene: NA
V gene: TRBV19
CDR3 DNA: TGTGCCAGTAGTATCGGGACTGCCTTAACCGGGGAGCTGTTTTTT
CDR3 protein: CASSIGTALTGELFF

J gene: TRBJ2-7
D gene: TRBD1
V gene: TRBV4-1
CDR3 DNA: TGCGCCAGCAGCCAATTAGGGGACAGGGGGTGGTACGAGCAGTACTTC
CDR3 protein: CASSQLGDRGWYEQYF

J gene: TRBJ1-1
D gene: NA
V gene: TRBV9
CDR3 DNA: TGTGCCAGCAGCCCATACAGGGATCGCGCTGAAGCTTTCTTT
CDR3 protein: CASSPYRDRAEAFF

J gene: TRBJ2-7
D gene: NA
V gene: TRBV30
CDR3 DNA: TGTGCTTATGAAAGGGGCTCCTACGAGCAGTACTTC
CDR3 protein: CAYERGSYEQYF

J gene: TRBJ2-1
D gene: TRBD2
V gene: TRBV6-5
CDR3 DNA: TGTGCCGTTGGTAGCGGGGGGGCAGACTACAATGAGCAGTTCTTC
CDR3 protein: CAVGSGGADYNEQFF

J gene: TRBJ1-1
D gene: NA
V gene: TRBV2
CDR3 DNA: TGTGCCAGCAGAGTACAGGGGAACACTGAAGCTTTCTTT
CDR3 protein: CASRVQGNTEAFF

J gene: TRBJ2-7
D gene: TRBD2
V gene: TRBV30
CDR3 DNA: TGTGCCTGGAGTGTGATATCGACTAGCGGGACCCTCTACGAGCAGTACTTC
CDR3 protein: CAWSVISTSGTLYEQYF

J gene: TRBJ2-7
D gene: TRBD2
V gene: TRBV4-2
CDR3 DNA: TGTGCCAGCAGCCAAGAACTAGCGGTGACCTACGAGCAGTACTTC
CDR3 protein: CASSQELAVTYEQYF

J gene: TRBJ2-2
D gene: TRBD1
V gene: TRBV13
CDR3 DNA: TGTGCCAGCAGCTACAGGGGGACCACCGGGGAGCTGTTTTTT
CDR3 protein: CASSYRGTTGELFF

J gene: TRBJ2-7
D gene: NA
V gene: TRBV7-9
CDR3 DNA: TGTGCCAGCAGCTTGAGTGGGCAGCGGAACGAGCAGTACTTC
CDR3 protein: CASSLSGQRNEQYF

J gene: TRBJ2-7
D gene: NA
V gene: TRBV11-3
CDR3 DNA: TGTGCCAGCAGCTTAGATGGAGGGTGGACCTCCTACGAGCAGTACTTC
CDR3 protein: CASSLDGGWTSYEQYF

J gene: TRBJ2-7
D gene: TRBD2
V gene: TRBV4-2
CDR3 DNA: TGTGCCAGCAGCCGGCAACAGACAAGCGGGAGGGCTGGAGAGCAGTACTTC
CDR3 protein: CASSRQQTSGRAGEQYF

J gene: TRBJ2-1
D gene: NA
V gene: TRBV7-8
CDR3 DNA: TGTGCCGGAAGCTTCAGGGTTTTGGATGAGCAGTTCTTC
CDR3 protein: CAGSFRVLDEQFF

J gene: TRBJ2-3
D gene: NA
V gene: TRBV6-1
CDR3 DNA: TGTGCCAGCAGATTGACACAGAGCACAGATACGCAGTATTTT
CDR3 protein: CASRLTQSTDTQYF

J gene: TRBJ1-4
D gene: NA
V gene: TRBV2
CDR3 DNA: TGTGCCAGCGGAGGAGGACAGCTGAATGAAAAACTGTTTTTT
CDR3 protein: CASGGGQLNEKLFF

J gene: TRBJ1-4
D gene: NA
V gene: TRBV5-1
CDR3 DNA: TGCGCCAGCAGCTTGGATCCCCGGGAAAAACTGTTTTTT
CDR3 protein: CASSLDPREKLFF

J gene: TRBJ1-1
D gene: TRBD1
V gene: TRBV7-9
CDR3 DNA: TGTGCCAGCAGCATCGACAGGGACACTGAAGCTTTCTTT
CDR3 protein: CASSIDRDTEAFF